The rows below give T cell receptor beta chains drawn from one sample of a study of T-cell memory formation after mild COVID-19. TCRdb independently ran MiXCR on the 5' RACE reads; one entry per CDR3 protein. The data contain more than 250,000 distinct CDR3 sequences, over 15% of them singletons. Material: PBMCs or a T cell subset sorted from them (not recorded which). Source of these receptors: a man between 18 and 29 years old who had mild COVID-19 (a few samples of this study predate the infection). Cell type and time point are not known. The CDR3 runs from the conserved cysteine through the conserved F or W. D genes are given only for firm matches. A clone size is listed for some rows: how often the clone was seen (once, few, many), or a class if it is expanded.

TRBJ2-1	TRBV11-3	-	few	CASGPGSYNEQFF	TGTGCCAGCGGGCCCGGATCCTACAATGAGCAGTTCTTC
TRBJ2-7	TRBV18	TRBD1	-	CASSGGTDVTREQYF	TGTGCCAGCTCAGGTGGGACAGACGTCACCCGAGAGCAGTATTTC
TRBJ2-3	TRBV6-6	-	-	CASRPYGDTQYF	TGTGCCAGCAGGCCGTACGGAGATACGCAGTATTTT
TRBJ2-1	TRBV5-1	TRBD2	-	CASSLLPLTSGGGHEQFF	TGCGCCAGCAGCTTGCTCCCCCTGACTAGCGGGGGAGGGCATGAGCAGTTCTTC
TRBJ2-6	TRBV10-3	-	-	CAISPQVSGANVLTF	TGTGCCATCAGCCCTCAGGTCTCTGGGGCCAACGTCCTGACTTTC
TRBJ1-5	TRBV30	-	few	CAWRATTGGQPQHF	TGTGCCTGGAGGGCTACGACAGGAGGCCAGCCCCAGCATTTT
TRBJ1-6	TRBV9	-	-	CASSVGQGTYNSPLHF	TGTGCCAGCAGCGTAGGGCAGGGCACGTATAATTCACCCCTCCACTTT
TRBJ1-2	TRBV20-1	-	few	CSAREDREHGYTF	TGCAGTGCTAGGGAGGACAGAGAACATGGCTACACCTTC
TRBJ1-6	TRBV14	-	few	CASSRGKFNSPLHF	TGTGCCAGCAGCCGCGGGAAGTTTAATTCACCCCTCCACTTT
TRBJ2-1	TRBV7-3	TRBD2	few	CASSLRPIAGYNEQFF	TGTGCCAGCAGCCTAAGACCCATAGCGGGGTACAATGAGCAGTTCTTC
TRBJ2-7	TRBV7-3	TRBD1	few	CASSLGQGRDEQYF	TGTGCCAGCAGCTTGGGACAGGGTAGGGACGAGCAGTACTTC
TRBJ1-5	TRBV20-1	-	-	CSARTVEYSNQPQHF	TGCAGTGCGCGGACAGTCGAGTATAGCAATCAGCCCCAGCATTTT
TRBJ1-1	TRBV9	-	-	CASSVMSSGNTEAFF	TGTGCCAGCAGCGTAATGAGTAGTGGGAACACTGAAGCTTTCTTT
TRBJ2-3	TRBV5-1	-	few	CASSFGGFTDTQYF	TGCGCCAGCAGCTTTGGGGGGTTCACAGATACGCAGTATTTT
TRBJ2-2	TRBV6-5	-	many	CASSQDRPGELFF	TGTGCCAGCAGTCAAGACAGGCCCGGGGAGCTGTTTTTT
TRBJ1-1	TRBV28	-	-	CASDRGTEAFF	TGTGCCAGTGACCGGGGGACTGAAGCTTTCTTT
TRBJ2-2	TRBV29-1	TRBD1	few	CSAEGTGTTGELFF	TGCAGCGCAGAAGGGACAGGGACTACCGGGGAGCTGTTTTTT
TRBJ1-1	TRBV20-1	-	-	CSVGFGPGTEAFF	TGCAGTGTAGGATTCGGACCGGGCACTGAAGCTTTCTTT
TRBJ2-1	TRBV10-3	-	many	CAISGDHNEQFF	TGTGCCATCTCAGGGGACCACAATGAGCAGTTCTTC
TRBJ1-4	TRBV18	-	few	CASSPLTGMVEKLFF	TGTGCCAGCTCACCACTAACGGGAATGGTGGAAAAACTGTTTTTT
TRBJ1-1	TRBV20-1	-	few	CSARWPGWNTEAFF	TGCAGTGCTAGATGGCCAGGGTGGAACACTGAAGCTTTCTTT
TRBJ2-2	TRBV27	-	few	CASSFIDTGELFF	TGTGCCAGCAGTTTTATAGACACCGGGGAGCTGTTTTTT
TRBJ2-1	TRBV24-1	TRBD2	-	CATSILAAGGDEQFF	TGTGCCACCAGTATTCTAGCGGCGGGTGGGGATGAGCAGTTCTTC
TRBJ2-3	TRBV5-1	-	many	CASSGAGGRSTDTQYF	TGCGCCAGCAGCGGGGCGGGCGGCCGTAGCACAGATACGCAGTATTTT
TRBJ2-6	TRBV6-4	TRBD1	large	CASSDSTGAGANVLTF	TGTGCCAGCAGTGACTCGACAGGGGCTGGGGCCAACGTCCTGACTTTC
TRBJ2-1	TRBV29-1	-	few	CSAATLGSYNEQFF	TGCAGCGCCGCGACATTGGGCTCCTACAATGAGCAGTTCTTC
TRBJ1-2	TRBV6-5	TRBD1	-	CASTPGQVSGYTF	TGTGCCAGCACCCCCGGACAGGTTTCAGGCTACACCTTC
TRBJ2-3	TRBV3-1	TRBD2	many	CASSQEVGLAGGFSTDTQYF	TGTGCCAGCAGCCAAGAGGTGGGGCTAGCGGGGGGCTTTTCCACAGATACGCAGTATTTT
TRBJ2-5	TRBV21-1	-	-	CASSKATCAGPQETQYF	TGTGCCAGCAGCAAGGCGACCTGTGCGGGACCCCAAGAGACCCAGTACTTC
TRBJ2-5	TRBV5-1	-	-	CASSRAGGVQETQYF	TGCGCCAGCAGTCGCGCCGGGGGAGTCCAAGAGACCCAGTACTTC
TRBJ2-2	TRBV12-3/TRBV12-4	TRBD1	few	CASSNAGQVNTGELFF	TGTGCCAGCAGCAACGCGGGACAGGTCAACACCGGGGAGCTGTTTTTT
TRBJ2-7	TRBV7-6	-	few	CASSLATDYEQYF	TGTGCCAGCAGCTTAGCCACAGACTACGAGCAGTACTTC
TRBJ2-3	TRBV7-2	TRBD2	-	CASSTRYGTSAATDTQYF	TGTGCCAGCAGCACCCGATACGGGACTAGCGCTGCCACAGATACGCAGTATTTT
TRBJ2-3	TRBV7-8	-	-	CASSPGPSPADTQYF	TGTGCCAGCAGCCCAGGACCCTCTCCAGCAGATACGCAGTATTTT
TRBJ2-1	TRBV7-3	TRBD2	few	CASSGSGGKDEQFF	TGTGCCAGCAGCGGTAGCGGGGGGAAGGATGAGCAGTTCTTC
TRBJ1-6	TRBV18	-	few	CASSPGQVDNSPLHF	TGTGCCAGCTCACCGGGCCAGGTCGATAATTCACCCCTCCACTTT
TRBJ2-5	TRBV5-1	-	-	CASSLGKGKETQYF	TGCGCCAGCAGCTTGGGGAAGGGAAAAGAGACCCAGTACTTC
TRBJ2-1	TRBV4-1	-	few	CASSQSSYTYNEQFF	TGCGCCAGCAGCCAGAGTTCTTATACCTACAATGAGCAGTTCTTC
TRBJ2-6	TRBV28	-	many	CASRRANSGANVLTF	TGTGCCAGCAGACGAGCTAACTCTGGGGCCAACGTCCTGACTTTC
TRBJ2-1	TRBV12-3/TRBV12-4	-	few	CASSLGGVVFF	TGTGCCAGCAGTTTAGGGGGGGTGGTTTTCTTC
TRBJ2-2	TRBV2	TRBD2	-	CASRNPTSGENTGELFF	TGTGCCAGCAGAAACCCGACTAGCGGGGAGAACACCGGGGAGCTGTTTTTT
TRBJ2-4	TRBV5-1	TRBD2	many	CASSWKNPGLAGARGNIQYF	TGCGCCAGCAGCTGGAAGAATCCGGGACTAGCGGGGGCCCGAGGAAACATTCAGTACTTC
TRBJ2-2	TRBV5-1	-	many	CASSLAASGELFF	TGCGCCAGCAGCTTGGCAGCCTCCGGGGAGCTGTTTTTT
TRBJ2-1	TRBV9	TRBD2	-	CASSPSTSGGASEQFF	TGTGCCAGCAGCCCGTCTACTAGCGGGGGGGCCAGTGAGCAGTTCTTC
TRBJ2-1	TRBV6-1	-	-	CASSVGWGGPNEQFF	TGTGCCAGCAGTGTCGGGTGGGGGGGCCCCAATGAGCAGTTCTTC